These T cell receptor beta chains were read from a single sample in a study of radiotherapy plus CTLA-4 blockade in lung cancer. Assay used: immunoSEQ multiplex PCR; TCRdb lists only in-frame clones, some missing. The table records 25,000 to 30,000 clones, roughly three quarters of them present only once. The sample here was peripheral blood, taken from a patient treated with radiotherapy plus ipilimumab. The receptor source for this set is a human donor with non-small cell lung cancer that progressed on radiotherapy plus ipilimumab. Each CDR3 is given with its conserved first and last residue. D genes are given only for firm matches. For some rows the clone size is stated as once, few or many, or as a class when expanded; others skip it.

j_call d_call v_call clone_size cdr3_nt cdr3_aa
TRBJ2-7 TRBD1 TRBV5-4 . TGTGCCAGCAGCGGCCGGGACAGCCACGAGCAGTACTTC CASSGRDSHEQYF
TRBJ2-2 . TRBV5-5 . TGTGCCAGCAGCCAAGGCATTTCAACGAACACCGGGGAGCTGTTTTTT CASSQGISTNTGELFF
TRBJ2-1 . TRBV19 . TGTGCCAGTAGTATAGATGGCACCCAGGAGCAGTTCTTC CASSIDGTQEQFF
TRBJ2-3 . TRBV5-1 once TGCGCCAGCAGCTTGGATTACGGAGATACGCAGTATTTT CASSLDYGDTQYF
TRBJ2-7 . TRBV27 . TGTGCCAGCAGTCCACTGGACCTACCCTACGAGCAGTACTTC CASSPLDLPYEQYF
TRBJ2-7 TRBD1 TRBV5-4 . TGTGCCAGCAGCCTAGGACAGGGTTCCTCCTACGAGCAGTACTTC CASSLGQGSSYEQYF
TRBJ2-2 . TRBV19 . TGTGCCACCCACCGGGCCAGGGCCACCGGGGAGCTGTTTTTT CATHRARATGELFF
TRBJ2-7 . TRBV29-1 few TGCAGCGTTGAATCAGGGGATGAGCAGTACTTC CSVESGDEQYF
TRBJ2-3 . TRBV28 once TGTGCCAGCAGACCCCCCCTAGGGAGGGGGGGCACAGATACGCAGTATTTT CASRPPLGRGGTDTQYF
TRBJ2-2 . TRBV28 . TGTGCCAGCAGTCCCGAGGGGGCCGGGGAGCTGTTTTTT CASSPEGAGELFF
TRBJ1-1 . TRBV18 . TGTGCCAGCTCACCACCGAACAGTCAGTCGGGAGCTTTCTTT CASSPPNSQSGAFF
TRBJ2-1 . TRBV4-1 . TGCGCCAGCCGCGATTCGCGGGGCCTCAATGAGCAGTTCTTC CASRDSRGLNEQFF
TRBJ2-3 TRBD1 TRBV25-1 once TGTGCCAGCAGTGCCTTTCGGACAGGGGACGCAGATACGCAGTATTTT CASSAFRTGDADTQYF
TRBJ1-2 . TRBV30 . TGTGCCTGGGAAGAAAATTATGGCTACACCTTC CAWEENYGYTF
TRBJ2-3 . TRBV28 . TGTGCCAGCAGTTCCCTCCTCCGGGACGCGAGGATGGATACGCAGTATTTT CASSSLLRDARMDTQYF
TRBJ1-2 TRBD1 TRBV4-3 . TGCGCCAGCAGCCAAGATGGACAGGGCCCTCCGGATGGCTACACCTTC CASSQDGQGPPDGYTF
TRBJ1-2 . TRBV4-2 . TGTGCCAGCAGCCCAGATCGGGGGCTCGGCTATGGCTACACCTTC CASSPDRGLGYGYTF
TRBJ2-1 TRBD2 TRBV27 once TGTGCCAGCAGTCCGGGACTAGCGGCCTACAATGAGCAGTTCTTC CASSPGLAAYNEQFF
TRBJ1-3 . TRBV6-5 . TGTGCCAGCAGTTATGGGCCGACTTCTGGAAACACCATATATTTT CASSYGPTSGNTIYF
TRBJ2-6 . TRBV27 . TGTGCCAGCAGTTTCGGGGCCCCCGGGGCCAACGTCCTGACTTTC CASSFGAPGANVLTF
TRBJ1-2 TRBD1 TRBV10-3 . TGTGCCATCGGGGACAGGGGGCTTGACTACACCTTC CAIGDRGLDYTF
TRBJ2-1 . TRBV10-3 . TGTGCCATCAGTGTAGCGCCTAGCTCCTACAATGAGCAGTTCTTC CAISVAPSSYNEQFF
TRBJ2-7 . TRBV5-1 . TGCGCCAGCAGATCTAATTCAGGGGACGAGCAGTACTTC CASRSNSGDEQYF
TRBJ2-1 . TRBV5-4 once TGTGCCAGCAGCGATCTTTCCTACAATGAGCAGTTCTTC CASSDLSYNEQFF
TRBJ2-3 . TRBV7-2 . TGTGCCAGCGCCAGGGGCGGCACAGATACGCAGTATTTT CASARGGTDTQYF
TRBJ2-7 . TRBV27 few TGTGCCAGCAGTCCCCTCGGGGTGTTCCCCGAGCAGTACTTC CASSPLGVFPEQYF
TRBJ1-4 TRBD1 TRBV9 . TGTGCCAGCAGCGTTGGACAGGACTTTAATGAAAAACTGTTTTTT CASSVGQDFNEKLFF
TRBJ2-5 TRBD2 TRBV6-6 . TGTGCCAGCAGCATTCCCCGGGGGGGAGGGGAGACCCAGTACTTC CASSIPRGGGETQYF
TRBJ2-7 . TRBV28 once TGTGCCAGCAGTTTTAGGGGCACCCACTACGAGCAGTACTTC CASSFRGTHYEQYF
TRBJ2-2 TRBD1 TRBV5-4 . TGTGCCAGCAGCTTGGATCAGGGGGACGGGGAGCTGTTTTTT CASSLDQGDGELFF
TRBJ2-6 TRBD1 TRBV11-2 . TGTGCCAGCAGCACCGGACAGGGGAGGGCTGGGGCCAACGTCCTGACTTTC CASSTGQGRAGANVLTF
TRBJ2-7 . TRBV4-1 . TGCGCCAGCAGCCAGGATTGGGGGGCCGAGCAGTACTTC CASSQDWGAEQYF
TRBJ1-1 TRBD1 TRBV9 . TGTGCCAGCAGTCCGAACAGGGGCCCGAACACTGAAGCTTTCTTT CASSPNRGPNTEAFF
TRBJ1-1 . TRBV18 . TGTGCCAGCTCACCGCTAGGTGAAGCTTTCTTT CASSPLGEAFF
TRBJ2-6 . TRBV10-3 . TGTGCCATCAGTGACAGGGGCTCTCTCTCTGGGGCCAACGTCCTGACTTTC CAISDRGSLSGANVLTF
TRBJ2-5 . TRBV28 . TGTGCCAGCAGTTTATACAGTTACCAAGAGACCCAGTACTTC CASSLYSYQETQYF
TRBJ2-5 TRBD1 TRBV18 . TGTGCCAGCTCACCACCGGCAGGGGGCCCTCCAGGGGCCCAGTACTTC CASSPPAGGPPGAQYF
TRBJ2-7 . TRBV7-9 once TGTGCCAGCAGCTTAGTAACGGACATCGGTGGGTACGAGCAGTACTTC CASSLVTDIGGYEQYF
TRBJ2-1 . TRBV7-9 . TGTGCCAGCAGCTTACAGGGATTCGATGAGCAGTTCTTC CASSLQGFDEQFF
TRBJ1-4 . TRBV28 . TGTGCCAGCAGCCGCGACAGGAATAATGAAAAACTGTTTTTT CASSRDRNNEKLFF
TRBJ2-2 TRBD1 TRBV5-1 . TGCGCCAGCAGCCAACGGACAGGGTCCGGGGAGCTGTTTTTT CASSQRTGSGELFF
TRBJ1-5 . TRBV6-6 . TGTGCCAGCAGTTACTCGGTGGGCCAGCCCCAGCATTTT CASSYSVGQPQHF
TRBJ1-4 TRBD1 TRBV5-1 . TGCGCCAGCAGCGGGGGACAGGGCACTAATGAAAAACTGTTTTTT CASSGGQGTNEKLFF
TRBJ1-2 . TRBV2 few TGTGCCAGCAGTGTCCAGGACTATGGCTACACCTTC CASSVQDYGYTF
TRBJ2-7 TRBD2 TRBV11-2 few TGTGCCAGCAGACTGGGGGGACTAGACAGTGACGAGCAGTACTTC CASRLGGLDSDEQYF
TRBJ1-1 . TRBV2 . TGTGCCAGCAGTGGACAGTTGAACACTGAAGCTTTCTTT CASSGQLNTEAFF
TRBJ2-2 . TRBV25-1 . TGTGCCAGCAGTATGACTCTCACCGGGGAGCTGTTTTTT CASSMTLTGELFF
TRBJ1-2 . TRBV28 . TGTGCCAGCAGTCCCCCTGGCTACACCTTC CASSPPGYTF
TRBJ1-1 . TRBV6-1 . TGTGCCAGCAGTGTCCAGGTTAACACTGAAGCTTTCTTT CASSVQVNTEAFF
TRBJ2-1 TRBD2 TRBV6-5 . TGTGCCAGCAGTTACTCATGGACTAGCGACTACAATGAGCAGTTCTTC CASSYSWTSDYNEQFF